The clone carrying this TCR beta chain has only one observation. Its antigen is as yet unknown. The entry originates in a study of shared clonotypes between healthy human individuals. Study as a whole: Sampling drew on donors who were a couple of women and three men aged 18 to 49.

The repertoire was sequenced with immunoSEQ multiplex PCR; TCRdb's copy has only in-frame clones and lacks some. The sample records about 1,500,000 clones, roughly 96% being singletons. Study findings and constraints: Sorted-subset samples were not fully sequenced, rarefaction indicated.

Trimming removed 4 bases from V and 6 bases from J; junction bases left unmatched: 10. Germline-derived CDR1 and CDR2 are SGHNT and YYREEE (reference sequence). CDR3 length equals 15 residues. The sequenced sample consisted of naive CD4+ T cells sorted from blood. Subset in this sample: CD45RA+ positively selected. This chain joins TRBV5-4 and TRBJ2-7; 10 bases line up with TRBD2. This clonotype originated in a man aged 25 to 40 in good health. The CDR3 region is CASSHAGTSEIEQYF. The DNA for the CDR3 is TGTGCCAGCAGCCATGCCGGGACTAGCGAGATCGAGCAGTACTTC.